This T cell receptor beta chain is from a study of cytomegalovirus exposure and HLA in healthy donors. About the research overall: Early release data held 80 million to 100 million unique TCRs from HLA-typed donors.

PCR employed 60 Vbeta and 13 Jbeta primers. Method: immunoSEQ multiplex PCR; TCRdb's copy keeps in-frame clones and lacks some. The profile shows 150,000 to 200,000 clones, about 80% of them singletons. As for this clone: Its cognate antigen is unknown. The junction and the germline gene differ at one end; a read error may be behind it.

Study results and caveats: Of the V segments, some could not be distinguished, including TRBV6-2 and TRBV6-3, and were excluded.

Everyone who donated was a healthy bone marrow donor. CDR1 is SGHVS and CDR2 is FQNEAQ in the germline V gene. CDR3 length: 14 amino acids. The chain has TRBV7-8 and TRBJ2-6; 7 nucleotides line up with TRBD1. What was sequenced was PBMCs. The clonotype originates from a man younger than 40 in good health and CMV-seronegative. The CDR3 sequence: CASTSFGFTGAGDF. CDR3 nucleotide sequence: TGTGCCAGCACCTCATTTGGGTTTACAGGGGCCGGAGATTTC.